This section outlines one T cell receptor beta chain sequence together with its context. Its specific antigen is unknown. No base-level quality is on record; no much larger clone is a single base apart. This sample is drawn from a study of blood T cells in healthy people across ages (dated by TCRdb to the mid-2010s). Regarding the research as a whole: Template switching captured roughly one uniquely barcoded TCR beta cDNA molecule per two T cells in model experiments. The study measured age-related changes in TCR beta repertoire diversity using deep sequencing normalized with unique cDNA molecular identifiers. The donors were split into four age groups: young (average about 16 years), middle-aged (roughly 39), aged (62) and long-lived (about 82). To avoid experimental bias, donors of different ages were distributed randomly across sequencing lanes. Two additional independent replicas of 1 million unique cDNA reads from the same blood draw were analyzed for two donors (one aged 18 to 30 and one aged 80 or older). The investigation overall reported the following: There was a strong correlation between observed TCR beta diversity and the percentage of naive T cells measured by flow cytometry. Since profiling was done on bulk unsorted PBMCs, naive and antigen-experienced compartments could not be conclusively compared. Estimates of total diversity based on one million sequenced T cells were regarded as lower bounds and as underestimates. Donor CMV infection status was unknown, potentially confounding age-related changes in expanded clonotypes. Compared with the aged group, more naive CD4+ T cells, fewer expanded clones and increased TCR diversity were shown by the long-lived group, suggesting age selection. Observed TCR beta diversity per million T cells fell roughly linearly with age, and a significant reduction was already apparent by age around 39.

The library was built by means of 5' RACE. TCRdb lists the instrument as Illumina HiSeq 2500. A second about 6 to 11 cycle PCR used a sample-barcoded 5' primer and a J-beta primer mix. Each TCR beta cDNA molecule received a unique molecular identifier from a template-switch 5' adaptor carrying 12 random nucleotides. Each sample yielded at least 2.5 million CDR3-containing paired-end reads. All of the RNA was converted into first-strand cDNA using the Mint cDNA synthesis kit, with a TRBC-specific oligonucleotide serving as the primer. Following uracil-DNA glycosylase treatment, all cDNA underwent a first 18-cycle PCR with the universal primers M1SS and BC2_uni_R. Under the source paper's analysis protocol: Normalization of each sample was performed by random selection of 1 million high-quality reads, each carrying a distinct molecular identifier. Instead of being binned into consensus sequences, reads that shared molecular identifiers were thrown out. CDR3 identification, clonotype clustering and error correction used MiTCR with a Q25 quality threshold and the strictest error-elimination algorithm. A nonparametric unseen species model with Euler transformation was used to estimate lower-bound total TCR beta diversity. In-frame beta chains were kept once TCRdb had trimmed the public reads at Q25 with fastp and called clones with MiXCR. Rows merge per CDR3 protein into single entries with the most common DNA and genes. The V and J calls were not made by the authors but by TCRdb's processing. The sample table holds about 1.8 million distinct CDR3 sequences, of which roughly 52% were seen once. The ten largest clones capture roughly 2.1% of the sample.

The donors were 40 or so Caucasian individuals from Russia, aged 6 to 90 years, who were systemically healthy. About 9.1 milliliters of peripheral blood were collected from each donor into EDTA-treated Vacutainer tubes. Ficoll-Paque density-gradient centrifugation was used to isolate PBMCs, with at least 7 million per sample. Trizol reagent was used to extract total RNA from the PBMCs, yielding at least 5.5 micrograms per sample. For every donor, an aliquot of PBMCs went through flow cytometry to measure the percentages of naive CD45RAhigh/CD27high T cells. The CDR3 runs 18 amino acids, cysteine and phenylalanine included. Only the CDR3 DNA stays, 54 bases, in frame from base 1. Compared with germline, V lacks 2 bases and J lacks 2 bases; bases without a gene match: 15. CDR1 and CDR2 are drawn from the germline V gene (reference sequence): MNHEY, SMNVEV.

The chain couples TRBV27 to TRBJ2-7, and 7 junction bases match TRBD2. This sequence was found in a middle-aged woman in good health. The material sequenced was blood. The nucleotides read TGTGCCAGCAGTTTAAAGGTTCGATCAGCGGGGCCCACCTACGAGCAGTACTTC. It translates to CASSLKVRSAGPTYEQYF.